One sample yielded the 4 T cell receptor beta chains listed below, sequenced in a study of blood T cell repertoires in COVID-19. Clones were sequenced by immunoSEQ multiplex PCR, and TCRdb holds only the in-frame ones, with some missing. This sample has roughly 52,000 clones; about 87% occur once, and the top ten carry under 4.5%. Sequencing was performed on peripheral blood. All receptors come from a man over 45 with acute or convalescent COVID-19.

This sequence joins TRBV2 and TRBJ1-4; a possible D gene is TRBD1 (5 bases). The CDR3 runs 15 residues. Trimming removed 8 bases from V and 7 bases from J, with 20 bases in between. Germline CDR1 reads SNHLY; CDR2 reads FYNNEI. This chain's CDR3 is CASDPLGGGGEKLFF. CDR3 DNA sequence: TGTGCCAGCGATCCGCTGGGGGGAGGAGGTGAAAAACTGTTTTTT.

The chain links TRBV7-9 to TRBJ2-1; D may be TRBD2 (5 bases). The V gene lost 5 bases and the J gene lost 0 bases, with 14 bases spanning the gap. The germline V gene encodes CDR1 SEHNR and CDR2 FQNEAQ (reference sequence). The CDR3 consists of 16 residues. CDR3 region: CASSPLRGSSYNEQFF. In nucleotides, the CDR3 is TGTGCCAGCAGCCCCCTGAGAGGGAGCTCCTACAATGAGCAGTTCTTC.

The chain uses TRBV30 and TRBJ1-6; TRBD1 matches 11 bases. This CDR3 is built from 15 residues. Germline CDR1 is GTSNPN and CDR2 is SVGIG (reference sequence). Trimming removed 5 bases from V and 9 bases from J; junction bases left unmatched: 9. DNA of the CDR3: TGTGCCTGGGGTCTTGGGACAGGGGGTGGTTCACCCCTCCACTTT. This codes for CAWGLGTGGGSPLHF.

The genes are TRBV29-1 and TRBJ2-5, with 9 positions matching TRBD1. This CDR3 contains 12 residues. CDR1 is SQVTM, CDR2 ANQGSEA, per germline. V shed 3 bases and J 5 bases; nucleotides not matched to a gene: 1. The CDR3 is CSVDGQGETQYF. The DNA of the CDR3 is TGCAGCGTTGACGGACAGGGGGAGACCCAGTACTTC.